These 10 T cell receptor beta chains were all obtained from the same sample, sequenced in a study of cytomegalovirus exposure and HLA in healthy donors. Clones were sequenced by immunoSEQ multiplex PCR, and TCRdb holds only the in-frame ones, with some missing. This sample carries 150,000 to 200,000 clones, 70% to 85% of them seen once, and the ten largest clones take 13%. Input material: PBMCs. The receptors come from a woman in her thirties in good health and CMV-seropositive.

The genes are TRBV19 and TRBJ2-1, with 11 bases matching TRBD2. V dropped 7 bases and J dropped 6; count of bases not matched to a gene: 8. The CDR3 runs 15 residues. Germline V lookup: CDR1 LNHDA, CDR2 SQIVND (reference sequence). The CDR3 nucleotides read TGTGCCAGTACTCAACTAGCGGGAGTCGGCAATGAGCAGTTCTTC. Translated: CASTQLAGVGNEQFF.

The chain uses TRBV28 and TRBJ2-6; TRBD2 matches at 15 bases. The CDR3 has 20 amino acids. Unmatched junction bases numbered 8, after V lost 5 bases and J lost 0 bases. CDR1 MDHEN and CDR2 SYDVKM come from the germline V gene. CDR3: CASSGTSGRSSSSGANVLTF. For the CDR3, the DNA is TGTGCCAGCAGTGGGACTAGCGGGAGGAGTTCTTCCTCTGGGGCCAACGTCCTGACTTTC.

The chain links TRBV6-5 to TRBJ1-2; 7 nucleotides match TRBD1. Germline CDR1 MNHEY, CDR2 SVGAGI. The CDR3 contains 14 residues. V lost 7 bases, J lost 1 base, and 6 bases stayed unmatched. In DNA, the CDR3 is TGTGCCAGCAAAGGGACAGCCAATAACTATGGCTACACCTTC. Its translation is CASKGTANNYGYTF.

The chain couples TRBV27 to TRBJ1-5, with TRBD1 as a possible D gene (5 bases). Between the trimmed V and J ends, which lost 6 bases and 2 bases, there was a span of 11 bases. Germline values: CDR1 MNHEY, CDR2 SMNVEV (reference sequence). This CDR3 region has 14 residues. The CDR3 DNA is TGTGCCAGCAGACCCACAGGTGGCAATCAGCCCCAGCATTTT. Amino acids: CASRPTGGNQPQHF.

V and J are TRBV5-1 and TRBJ2-5, with D unresolved. Trimming cost V 6 bases and J 2 bases, with 8 bases left between them. This CDR3 is 12 amino acids long. Per germline, CDR1 SGHRS and CDR2 YFSETQ. The CDR3 sequence is CASTNSQETQYF. CDR3 DNA sequence: TGCGCCAGCACTAACTCACAAGAGACCCAGTACTTC.

The chain links TRBV5-1 to TRBJ1-1; D is unclear. The germline V gene has CDR1 SGHRS and CDR2 YFSETQ. The CDR3 is 13 amino acids. Trimming took off 7 bases at V and 0 bases at J, with 10 bases between the two ends. Written as DNA, the CDR3 is TGCGCCAGCGGGCCGGGAATGAACACTGAAGCTTTCTTT. This sequence encodes CASGPGMNTEAFF.

The chain carries TRBV19 and TRBJ1-2; 10 bases line up with TRBD1. After removal of 3 bases from V and 4 bases from J, the junction contained 8 bases not matched to a gene. The germline V gene encodes CDR1 LNHDA and CDR2 SQIVND (reference sequence). The CDR3 extends over 16 amino acids. CDR3 nucleotides: TGTGCCAGTAGTATTGTGCCGGGACAGGGGCCCTATGGCTACACCTTC. Translation: CASSIVPGQGPYGYTF.

The chain has TRBV4-1 and TRBJ2-7; TRBD1 agrees at 9 bases. The CDR3 contains 15 residues. In germline, CDR1 is MGHRA, CDR2 YSYEKL. V dropped 1 base and J dropped 1; count of bases not matched to a gene: 2. The CDR3 region is CASSQGTGDSYEQYF. CDR3 DNA sequence: TGCGCCAGCAGCCAAGGGACAGGGGATTCCTACGAGCAGTACTTC.

The gene calls are TRBV28 and TRBJ2-7; 7 nucleotides agree with TRBD1. The germline V gene has CDR1 MDHEN and CDR2 SYDVKM. The CDR3 spans 14 residues. V lost 5 bases to trimming and J lost 4 bases; unmatched junction nucleotides: 8. DNA of the CDR3: TGTGCCAGCAGTGGCCGGACAGGTGCATACGAGCAGTACTTC. Amino acids: CASSGRTGAYEQYF. The whole variable domain, remainder taken from reference TRBV28 and TRBJ2-7, is DVKVTQSSRYLVKRTGEKVFLECVQDMDHENMFWYRQDPGLGLRLIYFSYDVKMKEKGDIPEGYSVSREKKERFSLILESASTNQTSMYLCASSGRTGAYEQYFGPGTRLTVT.

As to this clone: This specimen includes other DNA sequences encoding the same CDR3. In DNA, the CDR3 is TGCGCCAGCAGCTTGGGGGCAGGCCTTGAAGCTTTCTTT. This gives the protein CASSLGAGLEAFF. The V and J genes are TRBV5-1 and TRBJ1-1, with D uncertain. V was shortened by 0 bases and J by 7 bases, with 10 bases between the two germline ends. Germline V gene lookup returns CDR1 SGHRS and CDR2 YFSETQ. This CDR3 comprises 13 residues.